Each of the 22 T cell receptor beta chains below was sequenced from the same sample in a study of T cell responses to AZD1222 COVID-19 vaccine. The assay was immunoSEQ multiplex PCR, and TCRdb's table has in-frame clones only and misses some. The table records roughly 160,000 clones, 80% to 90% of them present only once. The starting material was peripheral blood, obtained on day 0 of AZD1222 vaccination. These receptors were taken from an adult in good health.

The CDR3 nucleotides read TGCGCCAGCAGCCAAGATCTGATGAATGAGCAGTTCTTC. Translating it yields CASSQDLMNEQFF. This chain joins TRBV4-3 and TRBJ2-1; no firm D call. The V gene lost 0 bases and the J gene lost 7 bases, with 7 bases spanning the gap. This CDR3 has 13 residues. Per germline, CDR1 LGHNA and CDR2 YSLEER.

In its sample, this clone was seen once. The CDR3 is CASSYGPGELFF. CDR3 bases: TGTGCCAGCAGTTACGGTCCGGGGGAGCTGTTTTTT. This sequence joins TRBV6-5 and TRBJ2-2; D gene ambiguous. Germline CDR1 reads MNHEY; CDR2 reads SVGAGI. Trimming took 2 bases from V and 8 from J, leaving 6 bases between them. CDR3 length: 12 amino acids.

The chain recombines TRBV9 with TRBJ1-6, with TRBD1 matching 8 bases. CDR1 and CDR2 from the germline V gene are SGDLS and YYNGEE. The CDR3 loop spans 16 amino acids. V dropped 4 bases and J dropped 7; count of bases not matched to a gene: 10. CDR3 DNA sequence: TGTGCCAGCAGCCCCCGAGCGACAGGGGAGAATTCACCCCTCCACTTT. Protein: CASSPRATGENSPLHF.

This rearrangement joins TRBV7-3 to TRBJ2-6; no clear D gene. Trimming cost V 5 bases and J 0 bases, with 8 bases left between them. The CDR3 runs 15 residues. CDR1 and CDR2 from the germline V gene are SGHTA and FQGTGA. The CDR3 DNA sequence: TGTGCCAGCAGCCAGAGGCGCTCTGGGGCCAACGTCCTGACTTTC. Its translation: CASSQRRSGANVLTF.

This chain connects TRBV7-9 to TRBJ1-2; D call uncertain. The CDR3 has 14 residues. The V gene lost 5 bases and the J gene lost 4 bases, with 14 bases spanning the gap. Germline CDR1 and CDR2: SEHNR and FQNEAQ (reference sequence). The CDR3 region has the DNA TGTGCCAGCAGCCCGACGGGCCGCGGCTATGGCTACACCTTC. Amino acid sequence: CASSPTGRGYGYTF. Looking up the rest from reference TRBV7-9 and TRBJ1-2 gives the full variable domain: DTGVSQNPRHKITKRGQNVTFRCDPISEHNRLYWYRQTLGQGPEFLTYFQNEAQLEKSRLLSDRFSAERPKGSFSTLEIQRTEQGDSAMYLCASSPTGRGYGYTFGSGTRLTVV.

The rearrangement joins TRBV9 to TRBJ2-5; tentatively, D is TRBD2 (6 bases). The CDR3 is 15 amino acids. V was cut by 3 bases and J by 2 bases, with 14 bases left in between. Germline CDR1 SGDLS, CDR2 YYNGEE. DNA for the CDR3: TGTGCCAGCAGCGCCGGGGGTCCTGGACAAGAGACCCAGTACTTC. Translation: CASSAGGPGQETQYF. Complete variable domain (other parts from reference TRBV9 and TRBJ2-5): DSGVTQTPKHLITATGQRVTLRCSPRSGDLSVYWYQQSLDQGLQFLIQYYNGEERAKGNILERFSAQQFPDLHSELNLSSLELGDSALYFCASSAGGPGQETQYFGPGTRLLVL.

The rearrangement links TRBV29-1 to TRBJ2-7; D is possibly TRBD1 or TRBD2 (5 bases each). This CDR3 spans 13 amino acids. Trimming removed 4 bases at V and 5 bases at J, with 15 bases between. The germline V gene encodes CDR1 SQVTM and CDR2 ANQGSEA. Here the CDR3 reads CSVVITGTDEQYV. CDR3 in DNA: TGCAGCGTTGTAATAACGGGGACCGACGAGCAGTACGTC.

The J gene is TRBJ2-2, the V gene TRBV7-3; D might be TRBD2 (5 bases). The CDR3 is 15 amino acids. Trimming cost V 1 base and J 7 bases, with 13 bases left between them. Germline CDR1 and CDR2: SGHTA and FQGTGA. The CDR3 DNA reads TGTGCCAGCAGCTTAATGGCTAGCTCCAGCGGGGAGCTGTTTTTT. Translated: CASSLMASSSGELFF.

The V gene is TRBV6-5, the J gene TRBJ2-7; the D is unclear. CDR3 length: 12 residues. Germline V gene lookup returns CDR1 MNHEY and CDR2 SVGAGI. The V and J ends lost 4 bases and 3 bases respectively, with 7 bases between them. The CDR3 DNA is TGTGCCAGCAGTTCGCCGGGCTACGAGCAGTACTTC. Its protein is CASSSPGYEQYF.

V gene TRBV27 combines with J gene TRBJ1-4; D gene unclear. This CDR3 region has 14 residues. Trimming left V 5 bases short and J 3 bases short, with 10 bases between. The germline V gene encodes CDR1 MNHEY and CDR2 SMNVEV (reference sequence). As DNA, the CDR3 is TGTGCCAGCAGTCCCGACGGACCTAATGAAAAACTGTTTTTT. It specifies CASSPDGPNEKLFF.

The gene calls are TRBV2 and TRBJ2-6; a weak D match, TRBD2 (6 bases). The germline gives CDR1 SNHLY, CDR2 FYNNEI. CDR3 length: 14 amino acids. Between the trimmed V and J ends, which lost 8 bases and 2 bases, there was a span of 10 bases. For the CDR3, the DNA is TGTGCCAGCGAAGGAGGGGCTGGGGCCAACGTCCTGACTTTC. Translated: CASEGGAGANVLTF.

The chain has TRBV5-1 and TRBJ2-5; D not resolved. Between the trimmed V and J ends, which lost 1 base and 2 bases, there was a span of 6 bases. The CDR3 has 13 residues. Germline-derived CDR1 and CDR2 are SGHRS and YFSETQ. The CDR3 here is CASSLTVQETQYF. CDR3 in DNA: TGCGCCAGCAGCTTGACAGTTCAAGAGACCCAGTACTTC.

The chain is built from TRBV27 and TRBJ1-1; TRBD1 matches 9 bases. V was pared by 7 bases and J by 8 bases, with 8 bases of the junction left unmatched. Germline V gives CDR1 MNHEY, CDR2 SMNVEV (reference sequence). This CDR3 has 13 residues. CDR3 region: CASTGQGIGEAFF. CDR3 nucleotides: TGTGCCAGCACGGGACAGGGAATTGGAGAAGCTTTCTTT.

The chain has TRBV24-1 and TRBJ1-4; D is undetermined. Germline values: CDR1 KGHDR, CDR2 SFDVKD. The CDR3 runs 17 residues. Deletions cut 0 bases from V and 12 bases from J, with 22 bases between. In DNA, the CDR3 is TGTGCCACCAGTGATTTGCTGTTTGACACGGAGAGATATGAACTGTTTTTT. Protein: CATSDLLFDTERYELFF.

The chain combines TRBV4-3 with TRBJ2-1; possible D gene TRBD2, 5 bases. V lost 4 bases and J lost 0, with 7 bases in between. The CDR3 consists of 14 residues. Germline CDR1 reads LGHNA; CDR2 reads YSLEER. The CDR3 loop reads CASSRGDSYNEQFF. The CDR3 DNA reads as TGCGCCAGCAGCCGGGGAGACTCCTACAATGAGCAGTTCTTC.

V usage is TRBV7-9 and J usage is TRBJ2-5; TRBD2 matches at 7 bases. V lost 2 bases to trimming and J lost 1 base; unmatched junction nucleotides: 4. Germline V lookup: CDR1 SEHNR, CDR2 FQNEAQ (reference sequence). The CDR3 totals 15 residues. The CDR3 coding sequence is TGTGCCAGCAGCTTATCCAGCGGGGTCCAAGAGACCCAGTACTTC. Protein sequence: CASSLSSGVQETQYF. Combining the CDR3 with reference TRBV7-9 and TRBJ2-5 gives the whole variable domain DTGVSQNPRHKITKRGQNVTFRCDPISEHNRLYWYRQTLGQGPEFLTYFQNEAQLEKSRLLSDRFSAERPKGSFSTLEIQRTEQGDSAMYLCASSLSSGVQETQYFGPGTRLLVL.

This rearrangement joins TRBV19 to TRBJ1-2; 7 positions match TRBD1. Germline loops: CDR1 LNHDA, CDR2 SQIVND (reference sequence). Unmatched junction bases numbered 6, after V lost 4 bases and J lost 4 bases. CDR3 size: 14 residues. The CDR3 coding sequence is TGTGCCAGTAGTACCGACAGGGCGGGCTATGGCTACACCTTC. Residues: CASSTDRAGYGYTF.

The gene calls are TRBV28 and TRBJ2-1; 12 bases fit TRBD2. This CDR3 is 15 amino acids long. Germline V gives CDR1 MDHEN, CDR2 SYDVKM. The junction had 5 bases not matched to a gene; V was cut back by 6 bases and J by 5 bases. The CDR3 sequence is CASSRLAGADNEQFF. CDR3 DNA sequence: TGTGCCAGCAGCAGACTAGCGGGGGCGGACAATGAGCAGTTCTTC.

In DNA, the CDR3 is TGCGCCAGCAGCTTGACCGGTCGTAACACTGAAGCTTTCTTT. Translation: CASSLTGRNTEAFF. The chain uses TRBV5-1 and TRBJ1-1; D gene ambiguous. V lost 1 base and J 2 bases, leaving 9 bases between the germline ends. From germline, CDR1 is SGHRS and CDR2 YFSETQ. The CDR3 runs 14 residues. The variable domain in full, with the rest retrieved from reference TRBV5-1 and TRBJ1-1, is KAGVTQTPRYLIKTRGQQVTLSCSPISGHRSVSWYQQTPGQGLQFLFEYFSETQRNKGNFPGRFSGRQFSNSRSEMNVSTLELGDSALYLCASSLTGRNTEAFFGQGTRLTVV.

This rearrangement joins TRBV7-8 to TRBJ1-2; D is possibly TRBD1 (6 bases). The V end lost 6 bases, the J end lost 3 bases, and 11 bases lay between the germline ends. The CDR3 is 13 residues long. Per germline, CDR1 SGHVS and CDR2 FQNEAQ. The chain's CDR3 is CASRKDRYYGYTF. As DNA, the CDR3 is TGTGCCAGCAGAAAGGACAGATACTATGGCTACACCTTC.

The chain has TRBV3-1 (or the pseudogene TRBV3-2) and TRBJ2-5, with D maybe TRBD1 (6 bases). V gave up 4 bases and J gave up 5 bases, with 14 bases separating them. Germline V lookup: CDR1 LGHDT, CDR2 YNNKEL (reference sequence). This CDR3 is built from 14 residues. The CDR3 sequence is CASSPKAGVETQYF. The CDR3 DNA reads TGTGCCAGCAGCCCAAAGGCAGGGGTGGAGACCCAGTACTTC.

CDR3 residues: CASSTTGEKLFF. For the CDR3, the DNA is TGTGCCAGTAGTACAACGGGGGAAAAACTGTTTTTT. The rearrangement uses TRBV19 and TRBJ1-4; D remains unclear. Per the germline V gene, CDR1 is LNHDA and CDR2 is SQIVND (reference sequence). The CDR3 contains 12 residues. The V and J ends lost 4 bases and 8 bases respectively, with 8 bases between them.